This entry lists 10 T cell receptor beta chains sequenced from one sample in a study of T cell repertoires in aging, cancer and after chemotherapy. TRB rearrangements spanning V, D and J were amplified using mixed TRB-A/B primers. TCRdb re-called the multiplex PCR reads with MiXCR, one entry per CDR3 protein. The table lists about 3,100 distinct CDR3 sequences, about a third of them singletons, with 9.8% in the top ten. Amplification of TCR beta used genomic DNA extracted from peripheral blood. The sequenced material came from blood. Source of these receptors: a human donor with a solid tumor.

V is TRBV19 and J is TRBJ1-2, with 12 bases aligning to TRBD1. The junction had 6 bases not matched to a gene; V was cut back by 6 bases and J by 4 bases. The CDR3 spans 15 residues. Germline V lookup: CDR1 LNHDA, CDR2 SQIVND (reference sequence). CDR3 sequence: CASRDGTGGGYGYTF. Written as DNA, the CDR3 is TGTGCCAGTAGGGATGGGACAGGGGGCGGCTATGGCTACACCTTC.

This chain joins TRBV6-5 and TRBJ1-1; a weak D match, TRBD1 (6 bases). Germline values: CDR1 MNHEY, CDR2 SVGAGI. This CDR3 has 14 residues. The V end lost 5 bases, the J end lost 2 bases, and 12 bases lay between the germline ends. The CDR3, as DNA: TGTGCCAGCAGTGCTCAGGGGTTCAACACTGAAGCTTTCTTT. Its translation is CASSAQGFNTEAFF.

This clonotype has more than one count but fewer than ten. The chain employs TRBV19 and TRBJ2-3; D is undetermined. There are 15 residues in the CDR3. V dropped 1 base and J dropped 0 bases, with 8 bases sitting between them. Germline CDR1 reads LNHDA; CDR2 reads SQIVND (reference sequence). The CDR3 nucleotides read TGTGCCAGTAGTATAGGGACGGCTAGCACAGATACGCAGTATTTT. It translates to CASSIGTASTDTQYF.

This clonotype was recorded a few times. The rearrangement uses TRBV20-1 and TRBJ2-1; the D is unclear. The CDR3 extends over 15 amino acids. The V and J ends lost 0 bases and 1 base respectively, with 10 bases between them. CDR1 is DFQATT and CDR2 is SNEGSKA in the germline V gene (reference sequence). Here the CDR3 DNA reads TGCAGTGCTAGAGATGAGGCCAGATCCTACAATGAGCAGTTCTTC. Residues: CSARDEARSYNEQFF.

Only a few counts were recorded for this clonotype. This chain connects TRBV10-3 to TRBJ2-2; tentative D call: TRBD1 (5 bases). Looked up from germline, CDR1 is ENHRY and CDR2 is SYGVKD. The V gene lost 5 bases and the J gene lost 5 bases, with 9 bases spanning the gap. This CDR3 is 13 amino acids long. CDR3 region: CAISLQVTGELFF. CDR3 sequence (DNA): TGTGCCATCAGTCTACAGGTGACCGGGGAGCTGTTTTTT.

The V gene is TRBV20-1, the J gene TRBJ1-1, with 7 bases fitting TRBD1. The CDR3 spans 15 residues. Trimming at V came to 3 bases and at J to 0 bases, leaving 7 bases not matched to a gene. The germline V gene encodes CDR1 DFQATT and CDR2 SNEGSKA (reference sequence). CDR3 region: CSASRPGGMNTEAFF. The DNA of the CDR3 is TGCAGTGCTAGTCGGCCAGGGGGGATGAACACTGAAGCTTTCTTT.

This chain connects TRBV20-1 to TRBJ1-1; D gene unclear. CDR3 length: 11 amino acids. With 6 bases removed from V and 1 base from J, the gap between germline ends came to 6 bases. From germline, CDR1 is DFQATT and CDR2 SNEGSKA (reference sequence). The CDR3 DNA reads TGCAGTGCCCGCAGGAACACTGAAGCTTTCTTT. Protein sequence: CSARRNTEAFF.

The table lists this clonotype with a few counts. This chain connects TRBV6-4 to TRBJ2-1; 9 positions match TRBD2. Germline V gene lookup returns CDR1 MRHNA and CDR2 SNTAGT. The CDR3 length is 15 residues. The trim removed 3 bases at V and 9 bases at J, leaving 9 bases unmatched. The CDR3 is CASSDLAGGRGEQFF. The CDR3 bases are TGTGCCAGCAGTGATCTGGCGGGAGGGCGGGGTGAGCAGTTCTTC.

A word on this clonotype: The junction departs from germline at one end; a sequencing error may be responsible. This chain connects TRBV5-5 to TRBJ2-3; 9 bases match TRBD2. CDR1 is SGHKS, CDR2 YYEKEE, per germline (reference sequence). The CDR3 loop spans 18 amino acids. As DNA, the CDR3 is TGCGCCAGCAGCTTGGTAGGGACTAGCATCGGTATAGGGGATACGCAGTATTTT. Amino acid sequence: CASSLVGTSIGIGDTQYF.

With regard to this clonotype: A much larger clone is a single base away; this may be a read error. The genes are TRBV6-5 and TRBJ2-7; 8 bases are shared with TRBD1. V was pared by 5 bases and J by 6 bases, with 6 bases of the junction left unmatched. Germline V gene lookup returns CDR1 MNHEY and CDR2 SVGAGI. CDR3 length equals 13 residues. CDR3 sequence (DNA): TGTGCCAGCAGTCGGGAGACAGGGGTCGAGCAGTACTTC. It codes for CASSRETGVEQYF.